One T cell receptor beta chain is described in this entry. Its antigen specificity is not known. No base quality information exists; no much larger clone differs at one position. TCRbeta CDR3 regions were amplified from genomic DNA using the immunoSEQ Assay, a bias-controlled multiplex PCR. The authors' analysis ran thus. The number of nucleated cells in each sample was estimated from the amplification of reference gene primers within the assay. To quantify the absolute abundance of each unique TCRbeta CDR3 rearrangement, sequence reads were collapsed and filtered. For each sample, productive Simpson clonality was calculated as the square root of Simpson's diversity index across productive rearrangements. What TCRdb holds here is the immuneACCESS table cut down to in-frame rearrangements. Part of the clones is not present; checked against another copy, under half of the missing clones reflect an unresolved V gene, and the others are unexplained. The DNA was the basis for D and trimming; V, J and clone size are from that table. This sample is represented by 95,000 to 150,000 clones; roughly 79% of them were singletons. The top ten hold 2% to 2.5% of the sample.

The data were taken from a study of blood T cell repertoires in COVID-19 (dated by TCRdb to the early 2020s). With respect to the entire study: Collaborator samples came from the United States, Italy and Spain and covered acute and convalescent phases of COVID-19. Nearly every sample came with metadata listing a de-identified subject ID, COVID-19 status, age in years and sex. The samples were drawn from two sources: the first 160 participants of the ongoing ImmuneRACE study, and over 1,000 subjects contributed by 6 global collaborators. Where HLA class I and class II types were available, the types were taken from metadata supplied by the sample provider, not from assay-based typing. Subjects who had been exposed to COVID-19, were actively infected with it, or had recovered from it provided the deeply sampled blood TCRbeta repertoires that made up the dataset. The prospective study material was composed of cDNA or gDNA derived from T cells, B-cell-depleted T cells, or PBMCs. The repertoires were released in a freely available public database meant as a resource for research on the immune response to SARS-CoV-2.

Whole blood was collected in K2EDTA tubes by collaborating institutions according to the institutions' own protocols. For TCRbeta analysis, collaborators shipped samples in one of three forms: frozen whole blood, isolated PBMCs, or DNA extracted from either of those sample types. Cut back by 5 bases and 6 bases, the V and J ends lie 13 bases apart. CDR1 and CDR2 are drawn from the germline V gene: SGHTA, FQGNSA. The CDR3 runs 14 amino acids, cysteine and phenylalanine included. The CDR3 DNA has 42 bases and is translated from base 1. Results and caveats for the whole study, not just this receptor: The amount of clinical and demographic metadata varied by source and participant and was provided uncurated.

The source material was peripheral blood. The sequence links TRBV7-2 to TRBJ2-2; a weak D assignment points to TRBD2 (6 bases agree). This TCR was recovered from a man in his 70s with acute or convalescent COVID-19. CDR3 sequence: CASSPDKRAGELFF. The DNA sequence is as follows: TGTGCCAGCAGCCCCGACAAGCGGGCCGGGGAGCTGTTTTTT.